What follows are 6 T cell receptor beta chains derived from one specimen sequenced in a study of PD-L1 blockade in urothelial cancer. The sample's time point: pretreatment peripheral blood. Clones were sequenced by immunoSEQ multiplex PCR, and TCRdb holds only the in-frame ones, with some missing. The profile shows approximately 56,000 clones, 85% of them singletons. The sample in question was PBMCs, obtained around atezolizumab (anti-PD-L1) treatment. Receptors were obtained from a man in his 70s with urothelial cancer.

The chain couples TRBV19 to TRBJ1-5, with a tentative D call TRBD1 (6 bases). CDR1 is LNHDA and CDR2 is SQIVND in the germline V gene (reference sequence). V gave up 0 bases and J gave up 0 bases, with 12 bases separating them. The CDR3 is made up of 17 amino acids. This chain's CDR3 is CASSIEGTLYSNQPQHF. The CDR3 DNA reads TGTGCCAGTAGTATAGAAGGGACACTCTATAGCAATCAGCCCCAGCATTTT. The whole variable domain, remainder taken from reference TRBV19 and TRBJ1-5, is DGGITQSPKYLFRKEGQNVTLSCEQNLNHDAMYWYRQDPGQGLRLIYYSQIVNDFQKGDIAEGYSVSREKKESFPLTVTSAQKNPTAFYLCASSIEGTLYSNQPQHFGDGTRLSIL.

The chain employs TRBV5-1 and TRBJ2-7; 12 bases line up with TRBD2. V was pared by 4 bases and J by 0 bases, with 5 bases of the junction left unmatched. The CDR3 is made up of 16 amino acids. Germline assignment: CDR1 SGHRS and CDR2 YFSETQ. The CDR3 sequence is CASSPSLAGGSYEQYF. As DNA, the CDR3 is TGCGCCAGCAGCCCCTCACTAGCGGGGGGCTCCTACGAGCAGTACTTC.

This rearrangement joins TRBV7-2 to TRBJ2-1, with 9 bases that match TRBD2. V gave up 1 base and J gave up 4 bases; unmatched junction bases: 8. Germline V lookup: CDR1 SGHTA, CDR2 FQGNSA. CDR3 length: 17 amino acids. The CDR3 protein is CASSLGGGRAGYNEQFF. The CDR3 bases are TGTGCCAGCAGCTTAGGAGGCGGGAGGGCCGGGTACAATGAGCAGTTCTTC.

The chain joins TRBV21-1 to TRBJ1-1; the listed D gene, TRBD1, was not tested against the DNA. TRBV21-1 is assigned pseudogene status. This CDR3 comprises 16 residues. The CDR3 DNA is TGTGCCAGCAGCAGGCCGGGACAGGCGACGAACACTGAAGCTTTCTTT. Its protein product is CASSRPGQATNTEAFF.

The V and J genes are TRBV19 and TRBJ1-2; 7 bases are shared with TRBD1. Germline assignment: CDR1 LNHDA and CDR2 SQIVND (reference sequence). The CDR3 loop spans 13 amino acids. V was pared by 4 bases and J by 7 bases, with 6 bases of the junction left unmatched. The CDR3 sequence is CASSRGQHSGYTF. DNA of the CDR3: TGTGCCAGTAGTAGGGGACAGCACTCTGGCTACACCTTC.

The V call is TRBV25-1, the J call TRBJ2-5; D gene uncertain. Germline V gene data show CDR1 as MGHDK and CDR2 as SYGVNS. The CDR3 sequence is 15 residues long. Trimming took 0 bases from V and 4 from J, leaving 12 bases between them. The CDR3 DNA reads as TGTGCCAGCAGTGAATATACCTCCTCAGGAGAGACCCAGTACTTC. Protein sequence: CASSEYTSSGETQYF.